Reported below is one TCR beta chain. V shed 0 bases, J shed 8 bases, and the junction held 6 bases outside the gene matches. Germline values: CDR1 SGHRS, CDR2 YFSETQ. The length of the CDR3 is 15 residues. The repertoire was sequenced with immunoSEQ multiplex PCR; TCRdb's copy has only in-frame clones and lacks some. This table has roughly 400,000 clones, less than 95% appearing once. This sample was taken from a study of blood T cell repertoires in COVID-19. The sample taken for sequencing was PBMCs or T cells enriched from blood (not recorded which). The chain carries TRBV5-1 and TRBJ2-3; 10 bases are a match to TRBD2. This receptor was identified in a man between 18 and 29 years old who had recovered from COVID-19. The CDR3 reads CASSLEAGGRSTQYF. CDR3 coding DNA: TGCGCCAGCAGCTTGGAAGCGGGGGGGCGGAGTACGCAGTATTTT.